This T cell receptor (beta chain) was sequenced for a study of shared clonotypes between healthy human individuals. Per sorted-subset replicate PCR, input was 150 to 250 ng DNA, representing around 30,000 T cell genomes. The assay was immunoSEQ multiplex PCR, and TCRdb's table has in-frame clones only and misses some. The sample records under 1,100,000 clones, around 76% being singletons. Germline V gene lookup returns CDR1 SNHLY and CDR2 FYNNEI. J was trimmed by 6 bases and V by 7 bases; bases with no gene match: 5. The CDR3 totals 13 residues. This sequence joins TRBV2 and TRBJ2-1; 8 nucleotides align to TRBD2. Sequenced sample: memory CD4+ T cells sorted from blood. Subset: CD45RA-negative fraction. This TCR was recovered from a man between 18 and 35 years old in good health. The CDR3 DNA is TGTGCCAGCACGGGGGGGGAGCCCAATGAGCAGTTCTTC. Protein sequence: CASTGGEPNEQFF.